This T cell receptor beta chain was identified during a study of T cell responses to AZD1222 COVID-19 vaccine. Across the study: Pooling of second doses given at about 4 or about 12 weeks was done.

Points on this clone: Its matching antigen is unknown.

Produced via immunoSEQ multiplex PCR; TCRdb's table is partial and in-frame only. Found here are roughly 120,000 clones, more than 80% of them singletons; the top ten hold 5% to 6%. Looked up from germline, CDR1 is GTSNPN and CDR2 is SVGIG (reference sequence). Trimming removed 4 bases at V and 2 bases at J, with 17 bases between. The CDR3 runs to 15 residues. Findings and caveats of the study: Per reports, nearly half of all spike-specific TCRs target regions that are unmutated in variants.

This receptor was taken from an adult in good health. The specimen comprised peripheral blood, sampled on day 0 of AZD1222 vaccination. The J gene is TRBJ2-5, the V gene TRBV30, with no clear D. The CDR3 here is CAWKPSGRRQETQYF. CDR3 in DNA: TGTGCCTGGAAACCCTCGGGCAGGAGACAAGAGACCCAGTACTTC. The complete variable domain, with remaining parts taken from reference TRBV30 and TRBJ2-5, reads SQTIHQWPATLVQPVGSPLSLECTVEGTSNPNLYWYRQAAGRGLQLLFYSVGIGQISSEVPQNLSASRPQDRQFILSSKKLLLSDSGFYLCAWKPSGRRQETQYFGPGTRLLVL.